This paragraph covers one T cell receptor beta chain sequence. The specificity of this receptor is unknown. The input lacks base qualities; no much larger clone sits a single base away. This specimen's time point label, interpreted: after neoadjuvant nivolumab, at surgical resection. Patients had been newly diagnosed with stage II-IVA oral cavity squamous cell carcinoma, and no prior systemic or radiation treatment had been given to the patients. The cohort was made up of patients with locally advanced, HPV-negative oral cavity squamous cell carcinoma. Peripheral blood mononuclear cells were analyzed directly and were not maintained or expanded in culture. The samples were obtained from a longitudinal correlative study of a single-arm phase II trial testing neoadjuvant nivolumab in oral cavity squamous cell carcinoma. Subject-matched pre- and post-treatment PBMCs and tumors from three responders and three non-responders underwent genomic DNA-based TCRbeta sequencing. Peripheral blood mononuclear cells were collected once before nivolumab treatment and again after treatment, at the time of surgery. The Maxwell RSC DNA from Cells kit was used to extract genomic DNA from PBMCs.

For deep sequencing, each PBMC sample was run in six replicates, with libraries mostly built from about 0.45 ug of input genomic DNA. The immunoSEQ hsTCRbeta kit was used to prepare TCRbeta libraries according to the manufacturer's instructions. The finished libraries were brought together in one pool at about 2.8 nM, which was then read using an Illumina NovaSeq 6000 S4 flow cell. Per the authors' processing: The immunoSEQ Analyzer was used for raw data preprocessing and quality control. The analysis was restricted to productive rearrangements, with each unique CDR3 amino acid sequence defining a clonotype. Repertoire clonality was estimated as the Gini-Simpson index, which was computed with the R package tcR. Student's t test was used to compare Gini indices, and Pearson correlation was used to assess associations with tumor size change. TCRdb holds this immuneACCESS table with in-frame rearrangements only. Some clones are missing; in checked studies, unresolved V genes explain under half, and the rest has no known cause. V and J calls and clone size come straight from that table; D and trimming were deduced from the DNA. The sample contains over 11,000 clones, about three quarters of them found a single time. Clones ranked in the top ten supply less than 3.5% of the sample.

The data were obtained in a study of neoadjuvant anti-PD-1 for oral cavity cancer (dated by TCRdb to 2020 to 2022). Study-level background: Three to four biweekly doses of nivolumab at 3 mg/kg were mostly administered to patients before curative-intent surgical resection. Patients without progression received a fourth nivolumab dose around day 43 and underwent definitive surgical resection on days 50-56. Under RECIST 1.1, patients with complete response, partial response or stable disease were classed as responders, and patients with progression were classed as non-responders. The parent correlative cohort had about eleven patients and a response rate of 30% to 35%.

Overall study outcomes, separate from this receptor: After neoadjuvant nivolumab, non-responders showed significantly higher T cell clonality (Gini index) in PBMCs than responders did. Higher pretreatment blood Treg/Th17 ratios correlated with higher pretreatment blood TCRbeta clonality and lower post-treatment tumor TCRbeta clonality. TCR analyses included only a few patients per response group, and the authors called for larger cohorts for validation.

The origin of this receptor is a person between 35 and 79 years old with oral cavity squamous cell carcinoma. The sequencing here drew on PBMCs, taken after nivolumab (anti-PD-1) treatment.

The CDR3 loop reads CASSRSMVTEAFF. DNA sequence: TGTGCCAGTAGTCGTAGTATGGTCACTGAAGCTTTCTTT. Recombination connected TRBV19 to TRBJ1-1; no D gene is confidently identified. V was cut back by 5 bases and J by 4 bases, leaving a gap of 11 bases between them. For CDR1 and CDR2, the germline V gene (reference sequence) lists LNHDA and SQIVND. The CDR3 sequence holds 13 residues, the cysteine and phenylalanine included. The entry retains the CDR3 DNA only, 39 bases that are in frame from base 1.